The entry below gives a single TCR beta chain sequence along with its context. This entry belongs to a study of cytomegalovirus exposure and HLA in healthy donors. Trimming cost V 4 bases and J 6 bases; bases outside gene matches: 6. Germline lookup yields CDR1 SEHNR and CDR2 FQNEAQ (reference sequence). The CDR3 is made up of 14 amino acids. The PCR contained 60 Vbeta and 13 Jbeta primers. Here immunoSEQ multiplex PCR was the method, and the copy in TCRdb shows in-frame clones only, minus some. In the table there are about 190,000 clones, about 81% of which are singletons. The chain links TRBV7-9 to TRBJ1-2; 9 bases match TRBD1. Sequences were obtained from PBMCs. The sequence came from a woman aged 18-35 years in good health and CMV-seronegative. CDR3 protein: CASSSERTGDGYTF. The CDR3 DNA follows: TGTGCCAGCAGCTCGGAGAGGACAGGGGATGGCTACACCTTC.